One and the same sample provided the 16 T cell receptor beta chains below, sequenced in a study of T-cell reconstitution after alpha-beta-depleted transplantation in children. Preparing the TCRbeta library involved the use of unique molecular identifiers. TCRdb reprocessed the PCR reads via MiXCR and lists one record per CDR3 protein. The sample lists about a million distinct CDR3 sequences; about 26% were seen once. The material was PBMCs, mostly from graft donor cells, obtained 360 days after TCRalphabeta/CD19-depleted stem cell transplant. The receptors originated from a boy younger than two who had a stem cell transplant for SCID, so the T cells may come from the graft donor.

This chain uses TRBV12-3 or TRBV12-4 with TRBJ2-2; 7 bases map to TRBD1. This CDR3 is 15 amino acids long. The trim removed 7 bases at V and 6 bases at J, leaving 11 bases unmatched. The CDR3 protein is CASTPDRVEAGELFF. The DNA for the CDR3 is TGTGCCAGCACTCCAGACAGGGTCGAAGCCGGGGAGCTGTTTTTT.

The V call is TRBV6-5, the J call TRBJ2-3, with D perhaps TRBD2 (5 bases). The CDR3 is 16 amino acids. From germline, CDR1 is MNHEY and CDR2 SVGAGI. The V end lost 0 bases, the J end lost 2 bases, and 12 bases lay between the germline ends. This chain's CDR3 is CASSYSPGSFTDTQYF. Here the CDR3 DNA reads TGTGCCAGCAGTTACTCGCCGGGATCCTTCACAGATACGCAGTATTTT.

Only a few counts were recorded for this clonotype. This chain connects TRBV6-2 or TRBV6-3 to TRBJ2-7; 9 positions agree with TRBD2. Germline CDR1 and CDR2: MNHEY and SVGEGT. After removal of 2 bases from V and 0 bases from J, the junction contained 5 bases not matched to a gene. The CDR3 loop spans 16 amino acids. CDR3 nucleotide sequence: TGTGCCAGCAGTTACCCCCTGCGGGGGGGCTCCTACGAGCAGTACTTC. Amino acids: CASSYPLRGGSYEQYF.

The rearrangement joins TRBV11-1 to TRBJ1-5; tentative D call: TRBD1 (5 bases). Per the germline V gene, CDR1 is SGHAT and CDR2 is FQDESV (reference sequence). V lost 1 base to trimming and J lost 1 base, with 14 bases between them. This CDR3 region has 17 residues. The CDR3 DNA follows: TGTGCCAGCAGCTTAGTAAGTCCCGGGACGAGCAATCAGCCCCAGCATTTT. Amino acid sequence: CASSLVSPGTSNQPQHF.

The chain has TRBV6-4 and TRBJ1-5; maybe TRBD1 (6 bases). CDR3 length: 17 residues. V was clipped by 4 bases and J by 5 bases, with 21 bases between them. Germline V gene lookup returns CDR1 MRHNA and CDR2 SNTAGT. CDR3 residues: CASSAARDRLGDQPQHF. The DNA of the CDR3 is TGTGCCAGCAGTGCCGCCCGCGACAGGCTGGGTGATCAGCCCCAGCATTTT.

The CDR3 loop is CASSLGKRSYEQYF. The CDR3 nucleotides read TGTGCCAGCTCTCTCGGGAAGAGGTCCTACGAGCAGTACTTC. The chain uses TRBV12-3 or TRBV12-4 and TRBJ2-7, with D perhaps matching TRBD2 (5 bases). Trimming removed 8 bases from V and 1 base from J, with 15 bases in between. The CDR3 runs 14 residues.

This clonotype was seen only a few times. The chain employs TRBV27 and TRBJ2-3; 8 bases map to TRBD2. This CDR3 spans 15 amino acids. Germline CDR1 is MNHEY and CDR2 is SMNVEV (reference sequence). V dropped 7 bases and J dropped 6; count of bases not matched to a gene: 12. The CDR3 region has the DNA TGTGCCAGCAACAGCAGGGGACTAGGGCCTGATACGCAGTATTTT. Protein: CASNSRGLGPDTQYF.

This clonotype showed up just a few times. CDR3 region: CASSPLVRLSGANVLTF. CDR3 DNA sequence: TGTGCCAGCTCACCCCTGGTTAGGCTCTCTGGGGCCAACGTCCTGACTTTC. The J gene is TRBJ2-6, the V gene TRBV18; D gene unclear. The germline CDR1 and CDR2 sequences are KGHSH and LQKENI. V lost 3 bases to trimming and J lost 0 bases, with 12 bases between them. The CDR3 consists of 17 residues. The variable domain in full, completed from reference TRBV18 and TRBJ2-6, reads NAGVMQNPRHLVRRRGQEARLRCSPMKGHSHVYWYRQLPEEGLKFMVYLQKENIIDESGMPKERFSAEFPKEGPSILRIQQVVRGDSAAYFCASSPLVRLSGANVLTFGAGSRLTVL.

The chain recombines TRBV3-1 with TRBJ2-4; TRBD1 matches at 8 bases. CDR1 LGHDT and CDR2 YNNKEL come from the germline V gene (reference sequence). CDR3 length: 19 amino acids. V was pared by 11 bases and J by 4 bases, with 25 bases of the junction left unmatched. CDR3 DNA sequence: TGTGCCTCCTGCAAGCAGGTCCCTTGGCTAGGACAGGGAAAAAACATTCAGTACTTC. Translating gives CASCKQVPWLGQGKNIQYF.

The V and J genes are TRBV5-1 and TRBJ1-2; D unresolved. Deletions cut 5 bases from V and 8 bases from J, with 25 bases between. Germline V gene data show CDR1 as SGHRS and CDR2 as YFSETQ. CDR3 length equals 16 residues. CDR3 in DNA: TGCGCCAGCAGTACCCAAATAGACGGCCCAGGAGGGGGCTACACCTTC. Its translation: CASSTQIDGPGGGYTF.

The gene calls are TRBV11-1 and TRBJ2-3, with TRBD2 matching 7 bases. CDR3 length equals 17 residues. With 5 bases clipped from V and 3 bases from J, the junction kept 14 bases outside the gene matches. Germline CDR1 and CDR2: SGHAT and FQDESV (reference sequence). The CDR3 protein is CASSLGRLAVKTDTQYF. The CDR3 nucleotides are TGTGCCAGCAGCCTGGGGAGGCTAGCGGTTAAGACAGATACGCAGTATTTT.

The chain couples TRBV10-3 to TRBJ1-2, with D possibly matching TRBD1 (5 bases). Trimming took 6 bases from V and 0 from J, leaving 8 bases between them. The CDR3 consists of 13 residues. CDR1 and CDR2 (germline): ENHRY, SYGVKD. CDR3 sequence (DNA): TGTGCCATCAGCAAGGACACTAACTATGGCTACACCTTC. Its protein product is CAISKDTNYGYTF.

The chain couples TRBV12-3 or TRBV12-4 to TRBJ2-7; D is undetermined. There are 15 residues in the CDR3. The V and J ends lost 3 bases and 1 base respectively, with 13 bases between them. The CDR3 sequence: CASSFLLGMSYEQYF. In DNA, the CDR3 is TGTGCCAGCAGTTTTCTCCTGGGGATGTCCTACGAGCAGTACTTC.

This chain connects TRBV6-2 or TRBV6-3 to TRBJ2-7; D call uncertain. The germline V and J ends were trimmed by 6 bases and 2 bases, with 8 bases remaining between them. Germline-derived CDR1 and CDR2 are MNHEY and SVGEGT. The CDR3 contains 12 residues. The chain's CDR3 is CASRTVTYEQYF. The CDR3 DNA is TGTGCCAGCAGGACGGTGACCTACGAGCAGTACTTC.

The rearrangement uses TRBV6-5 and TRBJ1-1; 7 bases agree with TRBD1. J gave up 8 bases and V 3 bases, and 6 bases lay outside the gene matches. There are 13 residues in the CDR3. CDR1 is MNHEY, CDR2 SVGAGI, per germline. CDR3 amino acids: CASSYARGWEAFF. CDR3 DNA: TGTGCCAGCAGTTATGCCAGGGGGTGGGAAGCTTTCTTT.

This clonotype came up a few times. The CDR3 sequence: CASSPGAGSPTDTQYF. The CDR3 DNA is TGCGCCAGCAGCCCGGGGGCAGGGAGCCCCACAGATACGCAGTATTTT. This chain uses TRBV5-1 with TRBJ2-3; D tentatively reads TRBD1 or TRBD2 (6 bases each). Germline-derived CDR1 and CDR2 are SGHRS and YFSETQ. The germline V and J ends were trimmed by 4 bases and 2 bases, with 17 bases remaining between them. This CDR3 is built from 16 residues.